This is a list of T cell receptor beta chains from one sample in a study of graft-versus-host responses after intestinal transplantation. The antigens these receptors bind are not known. The table came from immunoSEQ multiplex PCR; TCRdb's copy has only in-frame clones and leaves some out. The sample lists 70,000 or so clones, around 82% occurring once. The material sequenced was unstimulated CD4+ T cells sorted from spleen or lymph node cells, taken before transplant. These receptor sequences come from a human donor who was the organ donor for an intestinal transplant. Each CDR3 is given without its conserved first and last residue. The order of the fields is V gene, CDR3 length, CDR3 protein.

v_call: TRBV30
cdr3_length: 11
cdr3_aa: AWGLAGGDTQY

v_call: TRBV4-1
cdr3_length: 16
cdr3_aa: ASSQDLKGWRRNQPQH

v_call: TRBV29-1
cdr3_length: 12
cdr3_aa: SVDRDRAYTEAF

v_call: TRBV9
cdr3_length: 13
cdr3_aa: ASTPGGTGNTEAF

v_call: TRBV7-6
cdr3_length: 13
cdr3_aa: ASSPMGDSQETQY

v_call: TRBV28
cdr3_length: 10
cdr3_aa: ASSPTREGYT

v_call: TRBV6-1
cdr3_length: 13
cdr3_aa: ASRFGTGYYNEQF

v_call: TRBV6-1
cdr3_length: 14
cdr3_aa: ASSEVYPGGLDGYT

v_call: TRBV6-5
cdr3_length: 13
cdr3_aa: AGRTAGTANTEAF

v_call: TRBV6-1
cdr3_length: 10
cdr3_aa: ASGQTNTEAF

v_call: TRBV25-1
cdr3_length: 11
cdr3_aa: ASSEFMRGEQF

v_call: TRBV23-1
cdr3_length: 12
cdr3_aa: ASSLGGGNQPQH

v_call: TRBV19
cdr3_length: 13
cdr3_aa: ASRGLRTGVLPQH

v_call: TRBV18
cdr3_length: 13
cdr3_aa: ASSSYRGQTGELF

v_call: TRBV11-3
cdr3_length: 13
cdr3_aa: ASSLGQGAHNEQF

v_call: TRBV6-6
cdr3_length: 11
cdr3_aa: ASSYLGAGEQF

v_call: TRBV5-1
cdr3_length: 14
cdr3_aa: ASSLGVGRGNTEAF

v_call: TRBV5-4
cdr3_length: 13
cdr3_aa: ASSGAGQVGVGQF

v_call: TRBV4-2
cdr3_length: 15
cdr3_aa: ASSQATSGGRTDTQY

v_call: TRBV6-1
cdr3_length: 12
cdr3_aa: ASSESGGPNEQF

v_call: TRBV5-1
cdr3_length: 11
cdr3_aa: ASKAGLNEKLF

v_call: TRBV11-3
cdr3_length: 14
cdr3_aa: ASSLRTSGGADTQY

v_call: TRBV19
cdr3_length: 12
cdr3_aa: ASSIASGIQPQH

v_call: TRBV5-4
cdr3_length: 11
cdr3_aa: ASSSGQQETQY